This section outlines one T cell receptor (beta chain) sequence together with its context. The antigen is not known. In the PCR, 60 Vbeta and 13 Jbeta primers were used. Under the authors' procedure: A later analysis tallied 65 million to 85 million unique TCR beta chains, some 12 million of them shared. The table came from immunoSEQ multiplex PCR; TCRdb's copy has only in-frame clones and leaves some out. The DNA was the basis for D and trimming; V, J and clone size are from that table. The sample shows around 210,000 clones, approximately 78% of them seen only once. These data come from a study of cytomegalovirus exposure and HLA in healthy donors. Study observations and caveats: According to an earlier analysis, most TCR beta V segments yielded productive rearrangements about 90% or about 30% of the time.

The J segment lost 2 bases and the V segment lost 10 bases, leaving 7 bases of the junction unmatched. The germline gives CDR1 MNHEY, CDR2 SMNVEV (reference sequence). This CDR3 has 13 amino acids. The sample comprised PBMCs. This rearrangement joins TRBV27 to TRBJ2-7; 8 positions agree with TRBD1. This clonotype originated in a middle-aged woman in good health and CMV-seronegative. This CDR3 reads CATKGQGAYEQYF. The CDR3 DNA reads TGTGCCACCAAAGGACAGGGCGCCTACGAGCAGTACTTC.